This is a list of T cell receptor beta chains from one sample in a study of monozygotic twins with inflammatory bowel disease. From the 5' RACE reads, TCRdb lists one entry per CDR3 protein and no DNA. The sample has roughly 160,000 distinct CDR3 sequences. Sequenced: blood. The receptors were gathered from a human donor with ulcerative colitis or Crohn's disease, or a healthy co-twin of an affected twin (not recorded which). CDR3s include the opening cysteine and the closing phenylalanine or tryptophan. The order of the fields is CDR3 protein, V gene, J gene.

CASTNGQTYGYTF,TRBV5-1,TRBJ1-2
CAWDKGSNQPQHF,TRBV30,TRBJ1-5
CASSHRTGGVYQETQYF,TRBV5-1,TRBJ2-5
CATTTGGGFLGYTF,TRBV2,TRBJ1-2
CASTSGLAYGYTF,TRBV28,TRBJ1-2
CASSLAKRIYNEQFF,TRBV5-6,TRBJ2-1
CASSFDPDRPLHF,TRBV7-9,TRBJ1-6
CSARPDTGSSPLHF,TRBV20-1,TRBJ1-6
CASSLARTSGGTETQYF,TRBV7-7,TRBJ2-5
CASTSREAGKSNYGYTF,TRBV27,TRBJ1-2
CSVDRRSQGTQYF,TRBV29-1,TRBJ2-5
CATGFGSGELFF,TRBV15,TRBJ2-2
CSVGQGPNEKLFF,TRBV20-1,TRBJ1-4
CASSLAANYGYTF,TRBV5-6,TRBJ1-2
CSASTSRAGVVETQYF,TRBV20-1,TRBJ2-5
CAWDDGRGEKLFF,TRBV30,TRBJ1-4
CASRAVGNSPLHF,TRBV12-3/TRBV12-4,TRBJ1-6
CSAGGLAGLNSNTDTQYF,TRBV20-1,TRBJ2-3
CSVEDPDLRTDTQYF,TRBV29-1,TRBJ2-3
CASSVDGVAGDGYTF,TRBV9,TRBJ1-2
CASDHNTEELFF,TRBV28,TRBJ2-2
CASSQMTVSTDTQYF,TRBV5-1,TRBJ2-3
CASSQPGQGRGYTF,TRBV7-2,TRBJ1-2